A selection of T cell receptor beta chains follows, all from one sample in a study of blood T cell repertoires in COVID-19. The protocol was immunoSEQ multiplex PCR, while the TCRdb copy is restricted to in-frame clones and leaves out a portion. In the table there are 45,000 to 65,000 clones, over 75% of which are singletons. The sample consisted of peripheral blood. Receptors originate from a man aged 50-59 years with active COVID-19. Each CDR3 is given with its conserved first and last residue. The D gene is left open where the match is weak. The size field is filled for only some rows; it gives once, few, many or a size class.

13,TRBV29-1,TRBD1,NA,TRBJ2-7,TGCAGCGTTGAAGTTGGGACAGTTGGGGAGCAGTACTTC,CSVEVGTVGEQYF
15,TRBV5-4,NA,NA,TRBJ1-4,TGTGCCAGCAGCCGGGGGGGGTCTGAGAATGAAAAACTGTTTTTT,CASSRGGSENEKLFF
15,TRBV5-1,TRBD1,once,TRBJ1-3,TGCGCCAGCAGCCGGGACAGGGGTTCTGGAAACACCATATATTTT,CASSRDRGSGNTIYF
15,TRBV11-2,TRBD2,NA,TRBJ2-7,TGTGCCAGCAGCTTAGATACTAGCGGGATCTACGAGCAGTACTTC,CASSLDTSGIYEQYF
14,TRBV6-5,NA,NA,TRBJ1-5,TGTGCCAGCAGTAGGAACAGGGGCAATCAGCCCCAGCATTTT,CASSRNRGNQPQHF
15,TRBV5-1,NA,NA,TRBJ1-2,TGCGCCAGCAGCTTAGCGTTGGGGAGCAACTATGGCTACACCTTC,CASSLALGSNYGYTF
13,TRBV4-2,NA,once,TRBJ1-2,TGTGCCAGCAGCCAAGACCCGGAGGGTGGCTACACCTTC,CASSQDPEGGYTF
14,TRBV5-1,NA,NA,TRBJ2-7,TGCGCCAGCAGCGGGGACAAGGCCCATTACGAGCAGTACTTC,CASSGDKAHYEQYF
15,TRBV7-2,TRBD2,NA,TRBJ2-7,TGTGCCAGCAGCCTCACTAGCGGACCCCTGGGGGAGCAGTACTTC,CASSLTSGPLGEQYF
12,TRBV6-5,NA,NA,TRBJ2-7,TGTGCCAGCAGACGTCCATCGGGGGAGCAGTACTTC,CASRRPSGEQYF
19,TRBV11-2,TRBD2,NA,TRBJ2-2,TGTGCCAGCAGCTCCCCCAGAGGATCGGGAGGGCGTCATCCCGGGGAGCTGTTTTTT,CASSSPRGSGGRHPGELFF
15,TRBV27,TRBD1,NA,TRBJ2-7,TGTGCCAGCAGTTTATGGGGGACAGGGAGACTCGAGCAGTACTTC,CASSLWGTGRLEQYF
17,TRBV5-6,TRBD1,NA,TRBJ2-3,TGTGCCAGCAGCTTGTTCGGGACAGGGGGTTTCACAGATACGCAGTATTTT,CASSLFGTGGFTDTQYF
13,TRBV3-1/TRBV3-2,NA,many,TRBJ1-1,TGTGCCAGCAGCCCGGAGGGTACGGGGGGTGGCTTCTTT,CASSPEGTGGGFF
16,TRBV5-5,NA,NA,TRBJ1-3,TGTGCCAGCAGCTTGTTGCAGGTACCCTCTGGAAACACCATATATTTT,CASSLLQVPSGNTIYF
12,TRBV5-6,NA,NA,TRBJ1-2,TGTGCCAGCAGCAACGGACATTTTGGCTACACCTTC,CASSNGHFGYTF
17,TRBV6-1,TRBD1,NA,TRBJ2-3,TGTGCCAGCAGTGCCAGATTGGGGACAGGTTCCCCAGATACGCAGTATTTT,CASSARLGTGSPDTQYF
15,TRBV6-5,TRBD1,NA,TRBJ1-2,TGTGCCAGCAGCGCCCCGGGACAGGGTCACTATGGCTACACCTTC,CASSAPGQGHYGYTF